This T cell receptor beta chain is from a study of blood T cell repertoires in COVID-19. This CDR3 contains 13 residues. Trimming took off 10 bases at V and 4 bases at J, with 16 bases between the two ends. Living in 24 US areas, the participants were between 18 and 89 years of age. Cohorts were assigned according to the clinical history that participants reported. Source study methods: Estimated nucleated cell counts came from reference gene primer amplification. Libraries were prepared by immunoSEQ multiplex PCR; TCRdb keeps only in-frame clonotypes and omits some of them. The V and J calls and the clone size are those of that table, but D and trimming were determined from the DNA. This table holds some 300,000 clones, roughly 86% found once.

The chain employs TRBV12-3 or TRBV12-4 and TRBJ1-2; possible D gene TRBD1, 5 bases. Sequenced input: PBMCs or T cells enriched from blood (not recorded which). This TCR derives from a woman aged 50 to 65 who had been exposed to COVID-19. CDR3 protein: CATRPGGVYGYTF. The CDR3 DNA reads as TGTGCCACCCGTCCGGGGGGGGTCTATGGCTACACCTTC.